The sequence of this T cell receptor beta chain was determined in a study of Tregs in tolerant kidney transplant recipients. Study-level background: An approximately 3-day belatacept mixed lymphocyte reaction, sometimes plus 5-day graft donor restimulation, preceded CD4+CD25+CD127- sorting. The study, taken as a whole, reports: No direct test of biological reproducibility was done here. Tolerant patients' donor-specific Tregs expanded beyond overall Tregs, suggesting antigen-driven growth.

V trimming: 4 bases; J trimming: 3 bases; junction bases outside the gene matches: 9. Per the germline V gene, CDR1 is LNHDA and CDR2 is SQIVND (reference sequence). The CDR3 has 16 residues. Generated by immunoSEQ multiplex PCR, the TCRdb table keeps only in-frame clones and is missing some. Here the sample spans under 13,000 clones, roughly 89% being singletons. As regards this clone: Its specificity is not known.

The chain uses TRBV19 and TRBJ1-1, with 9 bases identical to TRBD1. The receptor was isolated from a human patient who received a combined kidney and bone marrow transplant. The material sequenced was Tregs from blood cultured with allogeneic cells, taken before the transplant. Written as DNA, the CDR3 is TGTGCCAGTAGTAATCGAGTGGGACAGGGACACACTGAAGCTTTCTTT. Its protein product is CASSNRVGQGHTEAFF. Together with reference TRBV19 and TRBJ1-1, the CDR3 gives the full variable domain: DGGITQSPKYLFRKEGQNVTLSCEQNLNHDAMYWYRQDPGQGLRLIYYSQIVNDFQKGDIAEGYSVSREKKESFPLTVTSAQKNPTAFYLCASSNRVGQGHTEAFFGQGTRLTVV.